This TCR beta chain was sequenced during a study of chemoradiotherapy in HPV16-positive cancers. Across the study: Candidate HPV-specific clones and shared TCR motifs came from a couple of HPV16-positive patients. Overall study findings and caveats: Non-HPV-specific T cells did not expand in tumors during treatment, whereas candidate HPV-specific clones and E7-related motifs did.

On this clone itself: Its cognate antigen is unknown.

The repertoire was sequenced with immunoSEQ multiplex PCR; TCRdb's copy has only in-frame clones and lacks some. The table has tens of thousands of clones, around 86% seen once. The CDR3 contains 14 residues. From germline, CDR1 is SGHAT and CDR2 FQNNGV. V was pared by 2 bases and J by 2 bases, with 7 bases between. The sample in question was blood, obtained from a patient who underwent chemoradiotherapy. The receptor was derived from a human donor with HPV-associated anogenital cancer. V usage is TRBV11-2 and J usage is TRBJ2-1; D is uncertain. Written as DNA, the CDR3 is TGTGCCAGCAGCTTAACCCCACCCTACAATGAGCAGTTCTTC. Amino acids: CASSLTPPYNEQFF.